These 31 T cell receptor beta chains were sequenced from one sample in a study of blood T cell repertoires in COVID-19. Profiled with immunoSEQ multiplex PCR; TCRdb holds only in-frame clones, not every one. The table lists around 200,000 clones, about 87% of them singletons, with roughly 1.2% in the top ten. Input material: PBMCs or T cells enriched from blood (not recorded which). These receptor sequences come from a young man who had recovered from COVID-19.

V and J are TRBV7-8 and TRBJ1-5; D unresolved. Trimming pared 4 bases from V and 6 bases from J, leaving 13 bases between. This CDR3 spans 14 amino acids. Germline assignment: CDR1 SGHVS and CDR2 FQNEAQ. The CDR3 nucleotides are TGTGCCAGCAGCTATAGCGGGGTTTCTCAGCCCCAGCATTTT. Its protein is CASSYSGVSQPQHF.

The V and J genes are TRBV6-5 and TRBJ2-7, with D tentatively TRBD1 (5 bases). The CDR3 totals 13 residues. V lost 4 bases and J lost 1, with 8 bases in between. Germline assignment: CDR1 MNHEY and CDR2 SVGAGI. The CDR3 protein is CASSWGGSYEQYF. The CDR3 DNA is TGTGCCAGCAGTTGGGGCGGTTCCTACGAGCAGTACTTC.

This chain links TRBV10-3 with TRBJ2-7; the match to TRBD2 covers 12 bases. Germline lookup yields CDR1 ENHRY and CDR2 SYGVKD. The CDR3 has 13 amino acids. V was clipped by 4 bases and J by 6 bases; unmatched bases: 1. CDR3 sequence (DNA): TGTGCCATCAGTGGACTAGCGGGAGTCGAGCAGTACTTC. Translation gives CAISGLAGVEQYF.

The CDR3 coding sequence is TGTGCCAGCAGTGACAGAGTCCCGGGACTAGCAGGGGAGCAGTACTTC. Amino acids: CASSDRVPGLAGEQYF. The chain links TRBV6-4 to TRBJ2-7; 9 nucleotides align to TRBD2. This CDR3 is built from 16 residues. Germline assignment: CDR1 MRHNA and CDR2 SNTAGT. Losses at the gene ends were 2 bases for V and 7 bases for J; bases not matched to a gene: 12.

The chain uses TRBV7-8 and TRBJ2-1, with 7 bases fitting TRBD1. Losses at the gene ends were 4 bases for V and 0 bases for J; bases not matched to a gene: 3. The length of the CDR3 is 15 residues. The germline V gene encodes CDR1 SGHVS and CDR2 FQNEAQ. DNA of the CDR3: TGTGCCAGCAGCTCCTACAGGGGCTCCTACAATGAGCAGTTCTTC. Encoded protein: CASSSYRGSYNEQFF.

The chain combines TRBV5-1 with TRBJ2-3; 15 positions match TRBD2. Trimming took 4 bases from V and 13 from J; bases not matched to a gene: 7. Looked up from germline, CDR1 is SGHRS and CDR2 is YFSETQ. The CDR3 spans 14 residues. The CDR3, as DNA: TGCGCCAGCAGCCCCCGGACTAGCGGGAGGGAGAAGTATTTT. This codes for CASSPRTSGREKYF.

The chain joins TRBV15 to TRBJ1-6; 7 bases align to TRBD1. The CDR3 is made up of 15 amino acids. Germline loops: CDR1 LNHNV, CDR2 YYDKDF (reference sequence). Germline trimming cut 2 bases from V and 6 bases from J; bases unmatched to any gene: 4. CDR3 residues: CATSRKTGSNSPLHF. For the CDR3, the DNA is TGTGCCACCAGCAGAAAGACAGGGAGTAATTCACCCCTCCACTTT.

The chain recombines TRBV18 with TRBJ1-6, with 7 bases lining up with TRBD1. Germline assignment: CDR1 KGHSH and CDR2 LQKENI. After removal of 2 bases from V and 9 bases from J, the junction contained 4 bases not matched to a gene. There are 14 residues in the CDR3. CDR3 nucleotide sequence: TGTGCCAGCTCACCAGGGACAGAAGTTTCACCCCTCCACTTT. Amino acids: CASSPGTEVSPLHF.

The chain carries TRBV7-6 and TRBJ1-2, with 7 nucleotides matching TRBD1. This CDR3 region has 17 residues. CDR1 is SGHVS, CDR2 FNYEAQ, per germline. J gave up 1 base and V 10 bases, and 18 bases lay outside the gene matches. This CDR3 is CANNTGTENYVNYGYTF. CDR3 DNA sequence: TGTGCCAACAACACCGGGACAGAAAATTATGTTAACTATGGCTACACCTTC.

V and J are TRBV4-3 and TRBJ1-3; a possible D gene is TRBD1 (6 bases). CDR1 and CDR2 (germline): LGHNA, YSLEER. This CDR3 is 16 amino acids long. V was shortened by 1 base and J by 2 bases, with 12 bases between the two germline ends. The CDR3 loop reads CASSQGQGRAGNTIYF. DNA for the CDR3: TGCGCCAGCAGCCAAGGGCAGGGGAGGGCTGGAAACACCATATATTTT.

The V gene is TRBV2, the J gene TRBJ1-2; D gene unclear. Per the germline V gene, CDR1 is SNHLY and CDR2 is FYNNEI. CDR3 length: 14 residues. Trimming took off 7 bases at V and 8 bases at J, with 20 bases between the two ends. CDR3 nucleotide sequence: TGTGCCAGCACCGAGCTCCGGGAGTATGGGGGCTACACCTTC. It is translated as CASTELREYGGYTF. Full variable domain (rest looked up from reference TRBV2 and TRBJ1-2): EPEVTQTPSHQVTQMGQEVILRCVPISNHLYFYWYRQILGQKVEFLVSFYNNEISEKSEIFDDQFSVERPDGSNFTLKIRSTKLEDSAMYFCASTELREYGGYTFGSGTRLTVV.

The CDR3 spells CASSGTGDTQYF. The CDR3 region has the DNA TGTGCCAGCAGCGGGACAGGGGATACGCAGTATTTT. This chain joins TRBV11-1 and TRBJ2-3; 9 bases align to TRBD1. V lost 5 bases and J lost 6; bases outside the gene matches: 0. Germline V CDR1 and CDR2: SGHAT, FQDESV (reference sequence). The CDR3 runs to 12 residues.

J is TRBJ2-2 and V is TRBV29-1; D is undetermined. Trimming left V 2 bases short and J 8 bases short, with 15 bases between. The CDR3 length is 14 residues. Germline values: CDR1 SQVTM, CDR2 ANQGSEA. CDR3 sequence reads: CSVELPFGLGELFF. In DNA, the CDR3 is TGCAGCGTTGAACTCCCCTTTGGCTTGGGGGAGCTGTTTTTT.

Concerning this clone: This same CDR3 is encoded by further DNA sequences in the sample. V is TRBV5-1 and J is TRBJ1-2, with D hard to call. V dropped 0 bases and J dropped 6 bases, with 6 bases sitting between them. Per the germline V gene, CDR1 is SGHRS and CDR2 is YFSETQ. The CDR3 is 12 residues long. The chain's CDR3 is CASSLGQDGYTF. CDR3 nucleotide sequence: TGCGCCAGCAGCTTGGGGCAGGATGGCTACACCTTC.

The V call is TRBV7-6, the J call TRBJ2-7; 9 bases line up with TRBD1. This CDR3 is built from 15 residues. V lost 1 base and J lost 3; bases outside the gene matches: 4. Germline V lookup: CDR1 SGHVS, CDR2 FNYEAQ. CDR3 region: CASSLGRQGGYEQYF. The DNA of the CDR3 is TGTGCCAGCAGCTTAGGCAGACAGGGGGGCTACGAGCAGTACTTC.

V gene TRBV5-4 combines with J gene TRBJ1-1, with a weak D call TRBD1 (6 bases). CDR3 length: 14 residues. The V end was cut by 4 bases, the J end by 4 bases, with 14 bases between. Germline V gene lookup returns CDR1 SGHNT and CDR2 YYREEE (reference sequence). The CDR3 nucleotides are TGTGCCAGCAGCGGAACAGGGTTAACCACTGAAGCTTTCTTT. Amino acid sequence: CASSGTGLTTEAFF.

This chain uses TRBV14 with TRBJ2-1; 7 bases agree with TRBD2. The CDR3 is 16 amino acids. Germline V CDR1 and CDR2: SGHDN, FVKESK. Losses at the gene ends were 3 bases for V and 1 base for J; bases not matched to a gene: 6. The CDR3 DNA follows: TGTGCCAGCAGCCAGAGGGCGGGAGTATCCTACAATGAGCAGTTCTTC. It translates to CASSQRAGVSYNEQFF.

This clone was counted between two and nine times. This chain connects TRBV11-2 to TRBJ2-7; tentative D call: TRBD1 (5 bases). The CDR3 consists of 14 residues. With 3 bases removed from V and 1 base from J, the gap between germline ends came to 10 bases. CDR1 is SGHAT and CDR2 is FQNNGV in the germline V gene. CDR3 nucleotide sequence: TGTGCCAGCAGCTTGCTGCAGGGATCCTACGAGCAGTACTTC. This gives the protein CASSLLQGSYEQYF.

The genes are TRBV19 and TRBJ2-5; 10 nucleotides match TRBD1. The CDR3 has 13 amino acids. Germline V gene lookup returns CDR1 LNHDA and CDR2 SQIVND (reference sequence). Germline trimming cut 10 bases from V and 5 bases from J; bases unmatched to any gene: 7. The CDR3 sequence is CATRTGGRETQYF. In nucleotides, the CDR3 is TGTGCCACCCGGACAGGGGGGAGGGAGACCCAGTACTTC.

This clone turned up a few times. This chain uses TRBV2 with TRBJ1-5; D possibly corresponds to TRBD1 (6 bases). The CDR3 is 15 residues long. Trimming left V 1 base short and J 6 bases short, with 13 bases between. Germline lookup yields CDR1 SNHLY and CDR2 FYNNEI. In nucleotides, the CDR3 is TGTGCCAGCAGTGAAGAAGACAGGCCTAGTCAGCCCCAGCATTTT. Its protein is CASSEEDRPSQPQHF.

The chain links TRBV29-1 to TRBJ2-2, with 7 bases aligning to TRBD1. The V gene end was trimmed by 6 bases and the J gene end by 2 bases; junction bases not matched to a gene: 6. In germline, CDR1 is SQVTM, CDR2 ANQGSEA. The CDR3 covers 14 residues. The CDR3 DNA reads TGCAGCGTCATGACAGGGTTTAACACCGGGGAGCTGTTTTTT. It yields the protein CSVMTGFNTGELFF.

The J gene is TRBJ2-1, the V gene TRBV5-1; weak D call: TRBD2 (5 bases). V shed 0 bases and J shed 9 bases, with 16 bases lying between them. The CDR3 runs 15 residues. Germline assignment: CDR1 SGHRS and CDR2 YFSETQ. The CDR3 sequence is CASSLVTGSNGEQFF. CDR3 coding DNA: TGCGCCAGCAGCTTGGTTACGGGGAGTAACGGTGAGCAGTTCTTC. The full variable domain, its missing parts supplied by reference TRBV5-1 and TRBJ2-1, is KAGVTQTPRYLIKTRGQQVTLSCSPISGHRSVSWYQQTPGQGLQFLFEYFSETQRNKGNFPGRFSGRQFSNSRSEMNVSTLELGDSALYLCASSLVTGSNGEQFFGPGTRLTVL.

The chain has TRBV19 and TRBJ2-3, with TRBD2 identical over 12 bases. The germline V gene has CDR1 LNHDA and CDR2 SQIVND (reference sequence). This CDR3 comprises 18 residues. V was clipped by 6 bases and J by 1 base; unmatched bases: 11. The CDR3 spells CASRPTSGSRTRTDTQYF. CDR3 DNA: TGTGCCAGTAGACCGACTAGCGGGAGTCGCACTCGCACAGATACGCAGTATTTT.

The J gene is TRBJ2-3, the V gene TRBV24-1, with no clear D. Per the germline V gene, CDR1 is KGHDR and CDR2 is SFDVKD. CDR3 length: 14 residues. V was pared by 1 base and J by 1 base, with 5 bases between. The CDR3 sequence is CATSDFAGTDTQYF. CDR3 DNA sequence: TGTGCCACCAGTGATTTTGCGGGCACAGATACGCAGTATTTT.

Regarding this clone: The junction differs from germline at one of its ends, possibly a read error. The CDR3 is CASSDLGTTNTGELFF. The CDR3 DNA sequence: TGTGCCAGCAGCGACTTGGGGACAACGAACACCGGGGAGCTGTTTTTT. This chain connects TRBV6-4 to TRBJ2-2; D might be TRBD1 (6 bases). Germline CDR1 MRHNA, CDR2 SNTAGT. CDR3 length equals 16 residues.

This clone has only one observation. This chain connects TRBV3-1 (or the pseudogene TRBV3-2) to TRBJ2-7, with D possibly being TRBD1 (5 bases). The CDR3 runs 13 residues. V was clipped by 0 bases and J by 5 bases, with 8 bases between them. Germline-derived CDR1 and CDR2 are LGHDT and YNNKEL (reference sequence). The CDR3 DNA sequence: TGTGCCAGCAGCCAAGACCCAGGGCACGAGCAGTACTTC. Protein sequence: CASSQDPGHEQYF.

This chain links TRBV24-1 with TRBJ2-3; perhaps TRBD2 as D (5 bases). V lost 1 base, J lost 4 bases, and 8 bases lay in between. Germline V gene data show CDR1 as KGHDR and CDR2 as SFDVKD. The CDR3 extends over 14 amino acids. CDR3: CATSDFEGPDTQYF. CDR3 nucleotide sequence: TGTGCCACCAGTGATTTCGAGGGCCCAGATACGCAGTATTTT.

The CDR3, as DNA: TGTGCCAGCAGTCATCGGACTAGCGGGAGGACAGATACGCAGTATTTT. It translates to CASSHRTSGRTDTQYF. The genes are TRBV6-2 or TRBV6-3 and TRBJ2-3; 14 nucleotides agree with TRBD2. Unmatched junction bases numbered 4, after V lost 5 bases and J lost 3 bases. Per germline, CDR1 MNHEY and CDR2 SVGEGT. The CDR3 consists of 16 residues.

This rearrangement joins TRBV19 to TRBJ1-2; no reliable D call. Germline assignment: CDR1 LNHDA and CDR2 SQIVND (reference sequence). CDR3 length equals 12 residues. The V and J ends lost 5 bases and 4 bases respectively, with 8 bases between them. The CDR3 is CASSQSGYGYTF. The CDR3 region has the DNA TGTGCCAGTAGTCAGTCGGGCTATGGCTACACCTTC.

The rearrangement uses TRBV7-2 and TRBJ2-3; D is undetermined. V was clipped by 7 bases and J by 0 bases, with 17 bases between them. CDR1 is SGHTA and CDR2 is FQGNSA in the germline V gene. The CDR3 is made up of 16 amino acids. The CDR3 sequence is CASNFYSTPSTDTQYF. For the CDR3, the DNA is TGTGCCAGCAACTTCTACAGTACTCCGAGCACAGATACGCAGTATTTT.

The table lists this clone with a count of one. V is TRBV28 and J is TRBJ2-2; 15 positions match TRBD2. The CDR3 covers 17 residues. Germline CDR1 MDHEN, CDR2 SYDVKM. V shed 5 bases, J shed 7 bases, and the junction held 8 bases outside the gene matches. The CDR3 DNA is TGTGCCAGCAGTCCTCTGGGGACTAGCGGGAGGATCGGGGAGCTGTTTTTT. Translation gives CASSPLGTSGRIGELFF. The full variable domain, rest sourced from reference TRBV28 and TRBJ2-2, is DVKVTQSSRYLVKRTGEKVFLECVQDMDHENMFWYRQDPGLGLRLIYFSYDVKMKEKGDIPEGYSVSREKKERFSLILESASTNQTSMYLCASSPLGTSGRIGELFFGEGSRLTVL.